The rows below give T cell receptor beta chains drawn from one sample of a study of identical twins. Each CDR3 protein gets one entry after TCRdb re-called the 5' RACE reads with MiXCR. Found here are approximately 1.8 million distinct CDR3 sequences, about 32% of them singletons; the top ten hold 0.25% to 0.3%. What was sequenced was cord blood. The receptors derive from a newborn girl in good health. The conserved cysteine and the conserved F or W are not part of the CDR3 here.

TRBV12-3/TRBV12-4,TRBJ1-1,ASSVGQGHTEAF
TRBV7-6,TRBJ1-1,ASSLGPGVRNTEAF
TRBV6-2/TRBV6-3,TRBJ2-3,ASSYLRPPTDTQY
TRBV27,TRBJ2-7,ASSLSNRGTGYEQY
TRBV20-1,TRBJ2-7,SASALAGGLYEQY
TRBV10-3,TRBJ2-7,AISQAGSYEQY
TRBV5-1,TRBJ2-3,ASSNGPSGRAPTDTQY
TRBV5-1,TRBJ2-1,ASSLGTVYNEQF
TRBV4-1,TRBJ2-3,ASSQRSPGATDTQY
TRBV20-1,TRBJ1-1,SACPGVNTEAF
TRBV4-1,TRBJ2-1,ASSQAPGQGRKYNEQF
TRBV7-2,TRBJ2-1,ASSRDGLAGAYNEQF
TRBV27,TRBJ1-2,ASSFGTQYGYT
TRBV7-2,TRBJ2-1,ASSLVGSLLF
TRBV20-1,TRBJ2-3,SARDPLPRVESDTQY
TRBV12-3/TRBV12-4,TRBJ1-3,ASSQTGVDSGNTIY
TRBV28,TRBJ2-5,ASSLYRWTQY
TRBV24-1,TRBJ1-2,ATSDQDRVYGYT
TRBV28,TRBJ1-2,ASTSGDYGYT
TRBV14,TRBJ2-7,ASSPGPIEQY
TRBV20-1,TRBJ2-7,SGASGQGDEQY
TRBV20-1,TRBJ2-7,SARSLGPYEQY
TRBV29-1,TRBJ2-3,SVTPTGYPGTDMQY
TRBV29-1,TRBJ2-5,SVEQGVRETQY
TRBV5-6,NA,ASSFHPGGNEQY
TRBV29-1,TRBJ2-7,SVEAQESYEQY
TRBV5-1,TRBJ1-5,ASSPGTGPFDQPQH
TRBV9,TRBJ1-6,ASSPEGQGNSPLH
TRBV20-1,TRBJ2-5,SASREAKETQY
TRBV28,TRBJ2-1,ASSLNIPYSRGWSGRAENEQF
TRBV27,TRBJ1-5,ASSLLGASNQPQH
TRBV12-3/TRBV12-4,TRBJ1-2,ASSFDPMTGGYGYT
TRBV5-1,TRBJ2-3,ASSGGDRGIRDTQY
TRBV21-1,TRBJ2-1,ASSNPGTSGYNEQF
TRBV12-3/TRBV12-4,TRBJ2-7,ASSFRGPEQY
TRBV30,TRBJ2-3,AWQGLAGPDTQY
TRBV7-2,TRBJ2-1,ASSLDIAGGYNEQF
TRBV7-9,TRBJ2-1,ASTLIREGPRSYNEQF
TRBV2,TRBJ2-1,AGSGLSYNEQF
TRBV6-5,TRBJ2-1,ASSFLAGAFNEQF
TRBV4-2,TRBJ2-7,ASSQGFGRGYEQY